The T cell receptor (beta chain) described here comes from a study of blood T cell repertoires in COVID-19. For the study at large: Sites across the United States, Italy and Spain contributed samples from acute and convalescent COVID-19. In each case, the material was cDNA or gDNA derived from T cells, B-cell-depleted T cells, or PBMCs.

The CDR3 extends over 12 amino acids. V shed 7 bases and J shed 2 bases, with 8 bases lying between them. Germline assignment: CDR1 SNHLY and CDR2 FYNNEI. Per the study methods: Amplified reference gene primers provided the basis for estimating nucleated cell counts. The protocol was immunoSEQ multiplex PCR, while the TCRdb copy is restricted to in-frame clones and leaves out a portion. Clone size and the V and J calls come from that table; the DNA yielded D and trimming. Of 130,000 to 150,000 clones in the sample, 81% were seen once. The material sequenced was peripheral blood. The genes are TRBV2 and TRBJ1-2, with D possibly matching TRBD1 (5 bases). The receptor's source is a human donor with acute or convalescent COVID-19. The donor label of this sample is uncertain. The CDR3 DNA reads TGTGCCAGCACACAGGAAAACTATGGCTACACCTTC. Translated, it gives CASTQENYGYTF.